This T cell receptor (beta chain) comes out of a study of blood T cell repertoires in COVID-19. The data were produced by immunoSEQ multiplex PCR, yet TCRdb's version contains in-frame clones alone and is incomplete. The sample holds a few hundred thousand clones, roughly 84% seen once. The receptor's source is a woman in her thirties who had recovered from COVID-19. Sequenced: PBMCs or T cells enriched from blood (not recorded which).

Here the CDR3 reads CASSLDRVGNSPLHF. DNA of the CDR3: TGTGCCAGCAGTTTAGACAGGGTAGGCAATTCACCCCTCCACTTT. The gene calls are TRBV28 and TRBJ1-6, with 7 bases that match TRBD1. V was pared by 2 bases and J by 7 bases, with 5 bases of the junction left unmatched. The CDR3 consists of 15 residues. CDR1 and CDR2 from the germline V gene are MDHEN and SYDVKM.